The next 7 T cell receptor beta chains were all read from a single sample in a study of STAT3 mutations in large granular lymphocyte leukemia. Their cognate antigens are unknown. Data came from immunoSEQ multiplex PCR; TCRdb stores just in-frame clones and leaves some out. This sample carries 9,500 to 15,000 clones, more than 75% of them seen once, and the ten largest clones take about 51%. The study's findings and limits: Every T-LGLL patient had at least one immunodominant TCRbeta clonotype.

Material: peripheral blood mononuclear cells. The receptors originated from a man aged 60 to 69 with T-cell large granular lymphocyte leukemia. Some clones in this sample may be carry-over from other donors' samples.

This sequence joins TRBV2 and TRBJ2-7, with TRBD2 as a possible D gene (6 bases). This CDR3 has 13 residues. V was trimmed by 4 bases and J by 5 bases, leaving 12 bases between them. CDR1 and CDR2 from the germline V gene are SNHLY and FYNNEI. CDR3 in amino acids: CASSAGPGDEQYF. The CDR3 nucleotides read TGTGCCAGCAGTGCGGGACCGGGGGACGAGCAGTACTTC.

Of note for this clone: A far larger clone is one nucleotide away, so this likely arose from a read error. Additional DNA sequences in this sample encode the identical CDR3. This rearrangement joins TRBV5-4 to TRBJ2-1, with TRBD2 matching over 8 bases. The V segment lost 4 bases and the J segment 9 bases; nucleotides outside the gene matches: 12. Per the germline V gene, CDR1 is SGHNT and CDR2 is YYREEE (reference sequence). This CDR3 has 15 amino acids. CDR3 bases: TGTGCCAGCAGCAAACGGGGGGGAACCACCGGTGAGCAGTTCTTC. It translates to CASSKRGGTTGEQFF. Full variable domain (rest looked up from reference TRBV5-4 and TRBJ2-1): ETGVTQSPTHLIKTRGQQVTLRCSSQSGHNTVSWYQQALGQGPQFIFQYYREEENGRGNFPPRFSGLQFPNYSSELNVNALELDDSALYLCASSKRGGTTGEQFFGPGTRLTVL.

The chain recombines TRBV19 with TRBJ1-5; 12 bases align to TRBD1. The CDR3 is 16 amino acids. Losses at the gene ends were 6 bases for V and 7 bases for J; bases not matched to a gene: 10. Germline loops: CDR1 LNHDA, CDR2 SQIVND (reference sequence). CDR3 in DNA: TGTGCCAGTAGCCTCCGGGACAGGGGGCCAGGGCAGCCCCAGCATTTT. Translating it yields CASSLRDRGPGQPQHF.

This clone was seen a few times. The chain has TRBV2 and TRBJ2-1; a possible D gene is TRBD1 (6 bases). The CDR3 runs 13 residues. With 4 bases removed from V and 7 bases from J, the gap between germline ends came to 11 bases. In germline, CDR1 is SNHLY, CDR2 FYNNEI. The CDR3 is CASSVGRGNEQFF. CDR3 DNA sequence: TGTGCCAGCAGTGTAGGCAGGGGAAATGAGCAGTTCTTC.

This clone was counted between two and nine times. The V call is TRBV27, the J call TRBJ1-2; D gene unclear. Trimming took 2 bases from V and 0 from J, leaving 4 bases between them. Germline lookup yields CDR1 MNHEY and CDR2 SMNVEV (reference sequence). The CDR3 consists of 13 residues. The CDR3 coding sequence is TGTGCCAGCAGTTTAGCGGCTAACTATGGCTACACCTTC. Its protein is CASSLAANYGYTF.

The chain combines TRBV29-1 with TRBJ2-3; possibly TRBD1 or TRBD2 for D (6 bases each). The CDR3 is made up of 13 amino acids. V lost 1 base and J lost 4, with 9 bases in between. Germline V lookup: CDR1 SQVTM, CDR2 ANQGSEA. The CDR3, as DNA: TGCAGCGTTGAAGCGGGGGCATCAGATACGCAGTATTTT. This gives the protein CSVEAGASDTQYF.

This sequence joins TRBV6-5 and TRBJ1-1; D call uncertain. The CDR3 is 16 residues long. Per germline, CDR1 MNHEY and CDR2 SVGAGI. With 0 bases removed from V and 4 bases from J, the gap between germline ends came to 15 bases. The CDR3: CASSYSVGGGSTEAFF. The CDR3 nucleotides are TGTGCCAGCAGTTACTCGGTCGGCGGAGGGAGCACTGAAGCTTTCTTT.